This T cell receptor (beta chain) was captured in a study of blood T cells in healthy people across ages. The study, taken as a whole, reports: Roughly linear declines in TCR beta diversity per million T cells occurred with age.

This clonotype was seen a few times. What it binds is not known. Every donor gave 9 to 10 milliliters of peripheral blood. Extraction yielded at least 6 micrograms of total RNA per sample. Trimming shortened V by 6 bases and J by 2 bases, and 13 bases separated the two germline ends. Germline V gives CDR1 MNHNY, CDR2 SVGAGI (reference sequence). The CDR3 extends over 14 amino acids. For the second PCR, which ran for 7 to 11 cycles, a sample-barcoded 5' primer and a J-beta primer mix were used. A template-switch adaptor that had 12 random nucleotides put a tag on each cDNA molecule. TCRdb re-derived calls from the 5' RACE reads in MiXCR, one entry per CDR3 protein. Of about 1,400,000 distinct CDR3 sequences in the sample, almost 60% were seen once.

The sequenced sample was blood. This clonotype was obtained from a man in his late teens or twenties in good health. This chain links TRBV6-6 with TRBJ2-5, with unresolved D. The chain's CDR3 is CASRPFAPQETQYF. CDR3 bases: TGTGCCAGCAGGCCATTCGCCCCGCAAGAGACCCAGTACTTC.